This T cell receptor (beta chain) appears in the sequencing data of a study of T cells expressing NK-cell markers. TCRdb re-called the 5' RACE reads and shows each CDR3 protein once, DNA omitted. Its table lists a few hundred thousand distinct CDR3 sequences. The receptor comes from a man aged 18-75 years in good health. Sequencing was performed on blood T cells: a sorted CD56 or NKG2C T cell subset, CD4+ or CD8+ T cells, or bulk PBMC T cells (not recorded which).

CDR3 residues: CASSLGGINEKLFF. The chain carries TRBV7-6 and TRBJ1-4. The length of the CDR3 is 14 residues. Germline V gene data show CDR1 as SGHVS and CDR2 as FNYEAQ.